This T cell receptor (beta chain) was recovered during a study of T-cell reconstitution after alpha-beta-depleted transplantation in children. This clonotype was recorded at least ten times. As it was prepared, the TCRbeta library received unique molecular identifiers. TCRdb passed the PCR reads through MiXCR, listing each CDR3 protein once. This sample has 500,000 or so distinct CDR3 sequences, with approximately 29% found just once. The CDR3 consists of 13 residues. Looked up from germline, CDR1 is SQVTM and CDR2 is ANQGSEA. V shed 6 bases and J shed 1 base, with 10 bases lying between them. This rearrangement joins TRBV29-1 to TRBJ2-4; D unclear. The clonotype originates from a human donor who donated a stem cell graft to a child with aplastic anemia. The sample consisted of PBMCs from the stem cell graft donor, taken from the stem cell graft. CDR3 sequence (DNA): TGCAGCGTGGATGGGCCTGCCAAAAACATTCAGTACTTC. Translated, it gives CSVDGPAKNIQYF.